Listed here are 8 T cell receptor beta chains from one sample, sequenced in a study of T-cell memory formation after mild COVID-19 (dated by TCRdb to the early 2020s). Library construction relied on 5' RACE. Sequencing was carried out with an Illumina NovaSeq 6000. The public reads were reprocessed in TCRdb via fastp at Q25 and MiXCR, keeping in-frame beta chains. Entries are consolidated by CDR3 protein sequence, retaining the most common genes and DNA. This sample holds some 160,000 distinct CDR3 sequences; 13% were observed only once. The ten top clones hold approximately 3.5% of the sample. Sequenced material: PBMCs or a T cell subset sorted from them (not recorded which). The source of these receptors is a man between 18 and 29 years old who had mild COVID-19 (a few samples of this study predate the infection). The sample titles of this study are shuffled in the database, so cell type and time point are left out; the donor was told from shared clones.

This clonotype was counted only a few times. The chain uses TRBV23-1 and TRBJ2-1; 7 bases line up with TRBD1. TRBV23-1 counts as an open reading frame of uncertain function. J gave up 1 base and V 4 bases, and 10 bases lay outside the gene matches. This CDR3 spans 17 amino acids. The chain's CDR3 is CASSPRVQGDSYNEQFF. DNA for the CDR3: TGCGCCAGCAGTCCTAGGGTCCAGGGGGATTCCTACAATGAGCAGTTCTTC.

This clonotype was counted between two and nine times. The CDR3 loop is CASYIPIPYYEQYV. The CDR3, as DNA: TGTGCCAGCTATATCCCGATCCCCTACTACGAGCAGTACGTC. The chain uses TRBV12-3 or TRBV12-4 and TRBJ2-7; D uncertain. This CDR3 contains 14 residues. Trimming left V 8 bases short and J 3 bases short, with 17 bases between.

V and J are TRBV7-9 and TRBJ1-2; 8 nucleotides align to TRBD1. The junction had 7 bases not matched to a gene; V was cut back by 3 bases and J by 4 bases. Germline V lookup: CDR1 SEHNR, CDR2 FQNEAQ (reference sequence). The CDR3 contains 15 residues. Written as DNA, the CDR3 is TGTGCCAGCAGCTTCCGTCCACAGGGGGGCTATGGCTACACCTTC. It encodes CASSFRPQGGYGYTF.

The table lists this clonotype with many counts. The rearrangement uses TRBV6-2 or TRBV6-3 and TRBJ2-5; possible D gene TRBD2, 5 bases. The germline V gene has CDR1 MNHEY and CDR2 SVGEGT. This CDR3 region has 12 residues. The V end was cut by 8 bases, the J end by 4 bases, with 11 bases between. In DNA form, the CDR3 reads TGTGCCAGCCGGACTGGCGGAGAGACCCAGTACTTC. It encodes CASRTGGETQYF.

The V and J genes are TRBV5-1 and TRBJ2-3; 13 bases align to TRBD2. V was pared by 0 bases and J by 4 bases, with 5 bases of the junction left unmatched. The V gene's germline CDR1 is SGHRS and CDR2 YFSETQ. The CDR3 runs 17 residues. CDR3 nucleotide sequence: TGCGCCAGCAGCTTGGCTCCTACTAGCGGGGGGGCAGATACGCAGTATTTT. Translation gives CASSLAPTSGGADTQYF. Combining the CDR3 with reference TRBV5-1 and TRBJ2-3 gives the whole variable domain KAGVTQTPRYLIKTRGQQVTLSCSPISGHRSVSWYQQTPGQGLQFLFEYFSETQRNKGNFPGRFSGRQFSNSRSEMNVSTLELGDSALYLCASSLAPTSGGADTQYFGPGTRLTVL.

Worth noting for this clonotype: At one end, the junction sequence differs from germline, possibly due to a read error. V gene TRBV7-9 combines with J gene TRBJ2-5; TRBD1 agrees at 8 bases. Germline V CDR1 and CDR2: SEHNR, FQNEAQ (reference sequence). The CDR3 has 14 amino acids. The CDR3 DNA follows: TGTGCCGGCAGCCCGGGACAGGCCCAAGAGACCCAGTACTTC. Translated, it gives CAGSPGQAQETQYF.

This clonotype came up a few times. The J gene is TRBJ1-1, the V gene TRBV4-3; 10 bases map to TRBD1. The CDR3 runs to 18 residues. Germline trimming cut 2 bases from V and 8 bases from J; bases unmatched to any gene: 17. Per the germline V gene, CDR1 is LGHNA and CDR2 is YSLEER. This CDR3 reads CASSQPRQGAVFTPEAFF. In DNA form, the CDR3 reads TGCGCCAGCAGCCAACCTAGACAGGGGGCCGTATTCACCCCAGAAGCTTTCTTT.

This clonotype occurred a few times. The J gene is TRBJ2-3, the V gene TRBV4-1; 8 nucleotides align to TRBD2. V shed 6 bases, J shed 2 bases, and the junction held 13 bases outside the gene matches. This CDR3 is 17 amino acids long. CDR1 is MGHRA and CDR2 is YSYEKL in the germline V gene. CDR3 bases: TGCGCCAGCAGAGGGGGATTCGCGGGGGGACTCACAGATACGCAGTATTTT. Protein product: CASRGGFAGGLTDTQYF.